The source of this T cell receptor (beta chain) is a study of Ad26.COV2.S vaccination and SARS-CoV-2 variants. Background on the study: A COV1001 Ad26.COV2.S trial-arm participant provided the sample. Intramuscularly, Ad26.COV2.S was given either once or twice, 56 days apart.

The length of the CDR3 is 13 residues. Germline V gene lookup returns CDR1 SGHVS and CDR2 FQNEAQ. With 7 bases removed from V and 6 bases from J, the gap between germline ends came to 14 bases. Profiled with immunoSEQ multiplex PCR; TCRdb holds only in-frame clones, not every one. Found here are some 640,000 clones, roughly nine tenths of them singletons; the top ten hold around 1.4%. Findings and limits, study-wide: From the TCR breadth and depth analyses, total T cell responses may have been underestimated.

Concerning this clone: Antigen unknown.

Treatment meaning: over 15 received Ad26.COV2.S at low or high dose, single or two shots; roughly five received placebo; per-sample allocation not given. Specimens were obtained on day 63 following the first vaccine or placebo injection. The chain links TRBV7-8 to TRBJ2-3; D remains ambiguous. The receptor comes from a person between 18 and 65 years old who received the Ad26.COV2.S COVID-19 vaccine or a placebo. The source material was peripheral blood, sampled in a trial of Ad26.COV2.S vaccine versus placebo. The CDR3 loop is CASILPWSDTQYF. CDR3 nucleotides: TGTGCCAGCATCCTACCTTGGTCGGATACGCAGTATTTT.